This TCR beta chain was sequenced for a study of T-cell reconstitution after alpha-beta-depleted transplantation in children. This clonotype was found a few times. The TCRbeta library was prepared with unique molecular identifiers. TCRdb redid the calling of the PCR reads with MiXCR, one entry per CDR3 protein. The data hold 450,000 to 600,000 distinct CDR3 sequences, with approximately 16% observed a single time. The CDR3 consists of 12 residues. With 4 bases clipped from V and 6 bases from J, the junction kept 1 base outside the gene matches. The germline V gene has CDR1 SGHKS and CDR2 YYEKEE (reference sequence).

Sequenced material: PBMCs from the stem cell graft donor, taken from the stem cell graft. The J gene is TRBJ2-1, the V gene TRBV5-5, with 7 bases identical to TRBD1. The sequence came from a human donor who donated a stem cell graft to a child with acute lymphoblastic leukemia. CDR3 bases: TGTGCCAGCAGCGGGACAGTCAATGAGCAGTTCTTC. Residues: CASSGTVNEQFF. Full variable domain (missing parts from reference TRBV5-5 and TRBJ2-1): DAGVTQSPTHLIKTRGQQVTLRCSPISGHKSVSWYQQVLGQGPQFIFQYYEKEERGRGNFPDRFSARQFPNYSSELNVNALLLGDSALYLCASSGTVNEQFFGPGTRLTVL.